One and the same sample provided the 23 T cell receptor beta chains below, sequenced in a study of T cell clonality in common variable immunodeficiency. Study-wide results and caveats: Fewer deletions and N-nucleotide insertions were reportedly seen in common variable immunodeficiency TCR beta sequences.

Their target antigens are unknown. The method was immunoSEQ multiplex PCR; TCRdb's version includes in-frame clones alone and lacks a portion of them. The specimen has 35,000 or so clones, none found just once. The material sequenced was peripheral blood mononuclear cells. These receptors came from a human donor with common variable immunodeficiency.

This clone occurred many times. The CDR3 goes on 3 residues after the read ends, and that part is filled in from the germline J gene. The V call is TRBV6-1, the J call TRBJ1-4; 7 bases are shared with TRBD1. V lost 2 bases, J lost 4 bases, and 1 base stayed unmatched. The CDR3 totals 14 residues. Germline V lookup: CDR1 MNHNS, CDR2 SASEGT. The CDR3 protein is CASSEQGVNEKLFF. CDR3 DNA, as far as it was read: TGTGCCAGCAGTGAACAGGGGGTTAATGAAAAA.

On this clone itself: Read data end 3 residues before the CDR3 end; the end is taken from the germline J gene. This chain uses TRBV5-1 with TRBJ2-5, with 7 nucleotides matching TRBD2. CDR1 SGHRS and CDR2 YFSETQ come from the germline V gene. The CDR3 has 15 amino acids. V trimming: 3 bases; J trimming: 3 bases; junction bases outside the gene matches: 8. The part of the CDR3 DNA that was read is TGCGCCAGCAGCTCGGACGGGACTACTGAAGAGACC. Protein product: CASSSDGTTEET. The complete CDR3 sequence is CASSSDGTTEETQYF.

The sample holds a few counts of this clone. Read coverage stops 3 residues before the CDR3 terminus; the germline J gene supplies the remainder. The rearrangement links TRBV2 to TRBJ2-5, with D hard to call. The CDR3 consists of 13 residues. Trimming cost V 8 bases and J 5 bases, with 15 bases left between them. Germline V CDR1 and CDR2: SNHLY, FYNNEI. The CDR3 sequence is CASLEPLAETQYF. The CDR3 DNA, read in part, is TGTGCCAGCCTAGAGCCCCTGGCGGAGACC.

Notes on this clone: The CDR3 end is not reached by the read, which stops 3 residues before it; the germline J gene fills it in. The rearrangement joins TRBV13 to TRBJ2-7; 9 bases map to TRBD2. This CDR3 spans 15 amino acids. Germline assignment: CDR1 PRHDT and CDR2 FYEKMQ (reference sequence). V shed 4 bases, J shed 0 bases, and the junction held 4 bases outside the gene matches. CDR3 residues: CASSSVAGVSYEQYF. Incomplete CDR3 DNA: TGTGCCAGCAGCTCCGTAGCGGGGGTCTCCTACGAG.

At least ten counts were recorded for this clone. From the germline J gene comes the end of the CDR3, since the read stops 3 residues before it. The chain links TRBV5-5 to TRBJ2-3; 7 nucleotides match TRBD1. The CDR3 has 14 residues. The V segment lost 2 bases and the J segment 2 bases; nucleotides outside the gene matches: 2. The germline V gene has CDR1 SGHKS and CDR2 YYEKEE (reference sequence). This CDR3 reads CASSFGTDTDTQYF. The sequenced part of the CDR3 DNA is TGTGCCAGCAGCTTCGGGACAGACACAGATACG.

CDR3: CATSGGRNEKLFF. Partial CDR3 DNA: TGTGCCACCTCGGGGGGGAGAAACGAAAAA. The chain combines TRBV30 with TRBJ1-4, with TRBD1 as a possible D gene (5 bases). The observed sequence ends 3 residues before the CDR3 terminus, with the missing tail filled in from the germline J gene. Trimming stripped 8 bases from V and 8 bases from J, with 18 bases between. The CDR3 runs 13 residues. From germline, CDR1 is GTSNPN and CDR2 SVGIG (reference sequence).

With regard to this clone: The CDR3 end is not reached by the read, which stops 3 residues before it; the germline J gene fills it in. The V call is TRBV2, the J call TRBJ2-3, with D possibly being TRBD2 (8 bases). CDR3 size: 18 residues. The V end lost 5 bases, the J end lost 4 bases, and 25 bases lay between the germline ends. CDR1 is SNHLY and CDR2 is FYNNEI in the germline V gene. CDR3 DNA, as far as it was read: TGTGCCAGCAGTCCCCTAGCGGGCCTCCCAGGGGGGCCAGATACG. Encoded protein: CASSPLAGLPGGPDT. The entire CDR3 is CASSPLAGLPGGPDTQYF.

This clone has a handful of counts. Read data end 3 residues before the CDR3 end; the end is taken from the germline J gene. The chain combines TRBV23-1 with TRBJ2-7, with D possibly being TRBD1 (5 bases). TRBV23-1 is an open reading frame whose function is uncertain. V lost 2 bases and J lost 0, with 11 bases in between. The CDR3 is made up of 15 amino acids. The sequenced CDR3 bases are TGCGCCAGCAGTCAACCCCAGGGAAACTCCTACGAG. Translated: CASSQPQGNSYE. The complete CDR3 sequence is CASSQPQGNSYEQYF.

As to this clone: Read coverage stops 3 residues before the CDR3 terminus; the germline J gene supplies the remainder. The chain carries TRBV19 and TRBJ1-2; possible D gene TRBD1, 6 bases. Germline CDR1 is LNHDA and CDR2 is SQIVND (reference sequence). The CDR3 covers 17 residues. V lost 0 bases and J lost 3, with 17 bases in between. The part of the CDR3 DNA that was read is TGTGCCAGTAGTATAGATTTTCCTCGACAGGCTGACTATGGC. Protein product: CASSIDFPRQADYG. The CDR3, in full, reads CASSIDFPRQADYGYTF.

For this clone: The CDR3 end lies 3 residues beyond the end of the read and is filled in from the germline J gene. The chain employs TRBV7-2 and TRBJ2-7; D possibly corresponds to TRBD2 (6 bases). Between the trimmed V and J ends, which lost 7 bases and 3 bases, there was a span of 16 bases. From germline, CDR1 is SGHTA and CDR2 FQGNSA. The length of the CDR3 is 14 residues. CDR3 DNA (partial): TGTGCCAGCACCCTGTATGCGGGGCACTACGAG. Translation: CASTLYAGHYE. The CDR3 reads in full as CASTLYAGHYEQYF.

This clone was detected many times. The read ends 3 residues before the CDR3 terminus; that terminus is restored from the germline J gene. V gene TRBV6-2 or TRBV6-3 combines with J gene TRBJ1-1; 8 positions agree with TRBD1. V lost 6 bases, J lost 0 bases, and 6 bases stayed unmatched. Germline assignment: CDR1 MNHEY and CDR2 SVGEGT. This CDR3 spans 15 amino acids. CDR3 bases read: TGTGCCAGCAGACGTGGGACAGGAATGAACACTGAA. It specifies CASRRGTGMNTE. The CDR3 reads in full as CASRRGTGMNTEAFF.

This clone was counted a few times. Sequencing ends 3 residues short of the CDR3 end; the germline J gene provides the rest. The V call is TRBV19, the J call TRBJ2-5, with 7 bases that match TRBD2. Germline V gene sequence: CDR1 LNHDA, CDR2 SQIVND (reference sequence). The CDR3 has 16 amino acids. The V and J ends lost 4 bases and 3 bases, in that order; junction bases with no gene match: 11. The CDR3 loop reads CASSTPGGTAKETQYF. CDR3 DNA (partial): TGTGCCAGTAGTACCCCGGGGGGAACCGCCAAAGAGACC.

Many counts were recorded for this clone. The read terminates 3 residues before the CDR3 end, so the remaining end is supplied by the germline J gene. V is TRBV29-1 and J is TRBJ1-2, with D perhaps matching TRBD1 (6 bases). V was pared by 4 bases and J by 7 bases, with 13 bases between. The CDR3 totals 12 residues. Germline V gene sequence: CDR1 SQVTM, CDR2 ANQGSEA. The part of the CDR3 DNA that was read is TGCAGCGTTGTTCTGGGGGCGTCTGGC. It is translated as CSVVLGASG. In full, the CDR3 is CSVVLGASGYTF.

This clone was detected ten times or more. The sequenced part of the CDR3 DNA is TGCGCCAGCAGCTTGAACGGCTACGAG. Residues: CASSLNGYE. The whole CDR3 protein reads CASSLNGYEQYF. V is TRBV5-1 and J is TRBJ2-7; D is unresolved. The CDR3 is cut off 3 residues early in the read; its end comes from the germline J gene. The CDR3 runs to 12 residues. CDR1 and CDR2 (germline): SGHRS, YFSETQ. The V end was cut by 1 base, the J end by 3 bases, with 5 bases between. The full variable domain, with the rest looked up from reference TRBV5-1 and TRBJ2-7, is KAGVTQTPRYLIKTRGQQVTLSCSPISGHRSVSWYQQTPGQGLQFLFEYFSETQRNKGNFPGRFSGRQFSNSRSEMNVSTLELGDSALYLCASSLNGYEQYFGPGTRLTVT.

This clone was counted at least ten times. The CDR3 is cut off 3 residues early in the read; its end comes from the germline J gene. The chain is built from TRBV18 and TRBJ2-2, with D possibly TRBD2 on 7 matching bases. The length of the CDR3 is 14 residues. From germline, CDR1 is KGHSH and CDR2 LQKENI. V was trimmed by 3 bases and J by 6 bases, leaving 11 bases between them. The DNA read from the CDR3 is TGTGCCAGCTCACCCACAGGGAGGGCCGGGGAG. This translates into CASSPTGRAGE. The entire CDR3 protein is CASSPTGRAGELFF.

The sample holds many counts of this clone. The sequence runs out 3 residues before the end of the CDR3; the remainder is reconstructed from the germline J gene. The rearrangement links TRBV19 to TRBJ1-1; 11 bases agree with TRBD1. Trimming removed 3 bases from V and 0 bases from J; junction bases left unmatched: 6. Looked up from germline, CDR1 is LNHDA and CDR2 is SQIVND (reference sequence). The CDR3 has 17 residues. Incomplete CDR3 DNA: TGTGCCAGTAGTATGCGGACAGGGGGCCCTTTGAACACTGAA. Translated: CASSMRTGGPLNTE. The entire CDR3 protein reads CASSMRTGGPLNTEAFF.

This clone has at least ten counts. CDR3 DNA (partial): TGCGCCAGCAGCGCCCCGACAGGTACAGGGGCGAACACTGAA. It is translated as CASSAPTGTGANTE. The whole CDR3 region reads CASSAPTGTGANTEAFF. V is TRBV5-1 and J is TRBJ1-1; 7 bases align to TRBD1. The read stops 3 residues short of the end of the CDR3; the missing end is completed from the germline J gene. Trimming took 4 bases from V and 1 from J; bases not matched to a gene: 13. Germline values: CDR1 SGHRS, CDR2 YFSETQ. The CDR3 covers 17 residues.

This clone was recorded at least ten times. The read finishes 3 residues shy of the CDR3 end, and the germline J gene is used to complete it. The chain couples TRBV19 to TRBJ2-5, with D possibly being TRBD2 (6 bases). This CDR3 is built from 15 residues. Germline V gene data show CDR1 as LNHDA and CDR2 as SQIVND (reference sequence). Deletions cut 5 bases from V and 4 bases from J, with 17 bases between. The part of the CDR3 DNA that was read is TGTGCCAGTAGTCTCATCCCCGGGACTCCAGAGACC. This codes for CASSLIPGTPET. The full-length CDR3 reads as CASSLIPGTPETQYF.

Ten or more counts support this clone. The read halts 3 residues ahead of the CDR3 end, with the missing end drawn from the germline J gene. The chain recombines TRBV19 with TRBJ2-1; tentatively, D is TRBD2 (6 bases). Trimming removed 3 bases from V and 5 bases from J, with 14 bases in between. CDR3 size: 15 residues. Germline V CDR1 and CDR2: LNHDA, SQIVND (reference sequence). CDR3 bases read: TGTGCCAGTAGTATTCCGACTAGTCTTGACAATGAG. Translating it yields CASSIPTSLDNE. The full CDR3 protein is CASSIPTSLDNEQFF.

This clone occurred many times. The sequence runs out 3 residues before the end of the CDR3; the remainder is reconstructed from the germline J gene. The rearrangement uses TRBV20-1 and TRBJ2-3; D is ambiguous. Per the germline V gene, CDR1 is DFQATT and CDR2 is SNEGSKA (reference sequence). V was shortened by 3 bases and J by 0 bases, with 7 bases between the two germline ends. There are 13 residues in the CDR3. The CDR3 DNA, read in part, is TGCAGTGCTAGCAGCGAGAGCACAGATACG. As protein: CSASSESTDT. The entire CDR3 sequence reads CSASSESTDTQYF.

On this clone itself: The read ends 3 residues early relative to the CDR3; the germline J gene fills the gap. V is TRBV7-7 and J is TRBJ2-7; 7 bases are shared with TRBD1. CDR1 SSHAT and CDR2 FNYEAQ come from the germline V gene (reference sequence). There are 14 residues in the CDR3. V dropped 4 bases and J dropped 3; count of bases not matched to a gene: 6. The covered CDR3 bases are TGTGCCAGCAGCTCCCCCCGGACAGGCTACGAG. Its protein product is CASSSPRTGYE. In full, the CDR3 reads CASSSPRTGYEQYF.

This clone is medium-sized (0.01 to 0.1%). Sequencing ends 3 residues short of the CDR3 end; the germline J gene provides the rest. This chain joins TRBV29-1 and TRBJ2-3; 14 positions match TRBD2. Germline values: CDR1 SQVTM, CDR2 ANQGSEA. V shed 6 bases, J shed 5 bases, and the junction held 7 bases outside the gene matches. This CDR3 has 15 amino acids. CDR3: CSVAPGTSGGDTQYF. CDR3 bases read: TGCAGCGTCGCCCCCGGGACTAGCGGGGGAGATACG.

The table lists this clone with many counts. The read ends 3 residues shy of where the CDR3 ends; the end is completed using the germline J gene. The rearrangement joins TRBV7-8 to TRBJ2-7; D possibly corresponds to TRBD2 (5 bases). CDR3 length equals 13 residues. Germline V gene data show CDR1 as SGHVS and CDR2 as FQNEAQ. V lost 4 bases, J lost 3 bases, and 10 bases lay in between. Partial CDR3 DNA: TGTGCCAGCAGCTATGGACTCAGCTACGAG. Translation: CASSYGLSYE. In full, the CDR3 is CASSYGLSYEQYF.